Below, one TCR beta chain is given with its context. Sequenced by immunoSEQ multiplex PCR; TCRdb stores in-frame clones only, minus some. The sample holds about 350,000 clones, about 88% seen once. This entry belongs to a study of blood T cell repertoires in COVID-19. The receptor was isolated from a woman in her twenties or thirties who had been exposed to COVID-19. The sample consisted of PBMCs or T cells enriched from blood (not recorded which).

The CDR3 region is CASSLWTGGLETQYF. The CDR3 DNA is TGTGCCAGCAGTTTATGGACAGGGGGTCTAGAGACCCAGTACTTC. The chain links TRBV28 to TRBJ2-5; 9 bases are a match to TRBD1. V shed 0 bases and J 4 bases; nucleotides not matched to a gene: 3. Germline CDR1 reads MDHEN; CDR2 reads SYDVKM. This CDR3 contains 15 residues.